This passage covers 16 T cell receptor beta chains from one sample sequenced in a study of control samples from healthy donors and cancer patients. The assay was immunoSEQ multiplex PCR, and TCRdb's table has in-frame clones only and misses some. Here the sample spans some 70,000 clones, 65% to 85% being singletons. The sequenced material came from blood. The receptors were sampled from a man aged 60 to 69 in good health.

The V call is TRBV6-2 or TRBV6-3, the J call TRBJ1-1; no firm D call. Trimming removed 5 bases at V and 4 bases at J, with 20 bases between. The CDR3 is 16 residues long. Germline V lookup: CDR1 MNHEY, CDR2 SVGEGT. The CDR3: CASSIPRSAYLTEAFF. The CDR3 bases are TGTGCCAGCAGTATCCCGAGGAGCGCTTACCTCACTGAAGCTTTCTTT.

This clone was detected only a few times. The rearrangement links TRBV7-9 to TRBJ2-7, with D possibly matching TRBD1 (5 bases). The CDR3 sequence is 12 residues long. Trimming cost V 3 bases and J 5 bases, with 8 bases left between them. Germline loops: CDR1 SEHNR, CDR2 FQNEAQ (reference sequence). CDR3 sequence reads: CASSFVGDEQYF. The CDR3 DNA reads TGTGCCAGCAGCTTTGTAGGGGACGAGCAGTACTTC.

This clone was found a few times. This CDR3 is CASSEGVGLAGANTGELFF. The CDR3 nucleotides are TGTGCCAGCAGTGAGGGGGTTGGGCTAGCGGGCGCGAACACCGGGGAGCTGTTTTTT. The chain recombines TRBV2 with TRBJ2-2; 8 bases fit TRBD2. Germline assignment: CDR1 SNHLY and CDR2 FYNNEI. The V segment lost 3 bases and the J segment 0 bases; nucleotides outside the gene matches: 12. The CDR3 covers 19 residues.

The V gene is TRBV30, the J gene TRBJ1-4; a possible D gene is TRBD1 (5 bases). Germline CDR1 GTSNPN, CDR2 SVGIG (reference sequence). There are 12 residues in the CDR3. Trimming left V 1 base short and J 5 bases short, with 5 bases between. CDR3 sequence reads: CAWSDRNEKLFF. The CDR3 region has the DNA TGTGCCTGGAGTGACAGGAATGAAAAACTGTTTTTT.

This chain uses TRBV7-2 with TRBJ1-4, with a possible D match to TRBD1 (6 bases). The CDR3 has 16 amino acids. CDR1 and CDR2 from the germline V gene are SGHTA and FQGNSA. Deletions cut 0 bases from V and 4 bases from J, with 12 bases between. The CDR3 loop is CASSLAPGASNEKLFF. In nucleotides, the CDR3 is TGTGCCAGCAGCTTAGCGCCAGGGGCGAGTAATGAAAAACTGTTTTTT.

The chain couples TRBV7-2 to TRBJ2-3; D unresolved. V lost 3 bases to trimming and J lost 2 bases, with 15 bases between them. This CDR3 is 16 amino acids long. The germline V gene encodes CDR1 SGHTA and CDR2 FQGNSA. The CDR3 region has the DNA TGTGCCAGCAGCTTCGGTCGCCACCTTTCCACAGATACGCAGTATTTT. This translates into CASSFGRHLSTDTQYF.

The chain carries TRBV15 and TRBJ2-5; maybe TRBD2 (6 bases). The CDR3 sequence is 16 residues long. Germline lookup yields CDR1 LNHNV and CDR2 YYDKDF (reference sequence). The V and J ends lost 3 bases and 3 bases respectively, with 17 bases between them. DNA for the CDR3: TGTGCCACCAGCAGGTCTAAAGCGGGCGGGGAAGAGACCCAGTACTTC. Translated, it gives CATSRSKAGGEETQYF.

This chain joins TRBV4-2 and TRBJ1-4; the D is unclear. The V gene lost 4 bases and the J gene lost 8 bases, with 8 bases spanning the gap. The CDR3 has 12 amino acids. CDR1 is LGHNA, CDR2 YNFKEQ, per germline. CDR3 loop: CASSPYGEKLFF. CDR3 nucleotide sequence: TGTGCCAGCAGCCCCTACGGGGAAAAACTGTTTTTT.

The table lists this clone with a few counts. The V call is TRBV30, the J call TRBJ2-1; D unclear. Trimming took off 0 bases at V and 9 bases at J, with 6 bases between the two ends. The CDR3 loop spans 11 amino acids. Germline-derived CDR1 and CDR2 are GTSNPN and SVGIG (reference sequence). The CDR3 sequence is CAWSVWSEQFF. The DNA for the CDR3 is TGTGCCTGGAGTGTTTGGAGTGAGCAGTTCTTC.

The gene calls are TRBV7-2 and TRBJ1-4; 7 bases line up with TRBD1. The junction had 8 bases not matched to a gene; V was cut back by 2 bases and J by 8 bases. This CDR3 has 15 amino acids. Looked up from germline, CDR1 is SGHTA and CDR2 is FQGNSA. The CDR3, as DNA: TGTGCCAGCAGCTTATCGGGCCAGGGGGGGGAAAAACTGTTTTTT. It yields the protein CASSLSGQGGEKLFF.

The chain employs TRBV27 and TRBJ1-3; no reliable D call. This CDR3 is 14 amino acids long. Trimming took 6 bases from V and 0 from J, leaving 9 bases between them. From germline, CDR1 is MNHEY and CDR2 SMNVEV (reference sequence). As DNA, the CDR3 is TGTGCCAGCAGCCCGATCAGCTCTGGAAACACCATATATTTT. Translating it yields CASSPISSGNTIYF.

This chain uses TRBV7-2 with TRBJ2-2; the match to TRBD1 covers 9 bases. The CDR3 totals 14 residues. V lost 4 bases and J lost 4; bases outside the gene matches: 1. Germline V CDR1 and CDR2: SGHTA, FQGNSA. The CDR3 DNA sequence: TGTGCCAGCAGCTCACAGGGGGCCACCGGGGAGCTGTTTTTT. This gives the protein CASSSQGATGELFF. Looking up the rest from reference TRBV7-2 and TRBJ2-2 gives the full variable domain: GAGVSQSPSNKVTEKGKDVELRCDPISGHTALYWYRQSLGQGLEFLIYFQGNSAPDKSGLPSDRFSAERTGGSVSTLTIQRTQQEDSAVYLCASSSQGATGELFFGEGSRLTVL.

This clone was seen only a few times. The chain employs TRBV4-1 and TRBJ2-6; 9 bases are shared with TRBD2. CDR1 is MGHRA and CDR2 is YSYEKL in the germline V gene. The CDR3 has 15 residues. Trimming cost V 1 base and J 6 bases; bases outside gene matches: 1. The CDR3 DNA follows: TGCGCCAGCAGCCAAGTAGCGGGAGCGGCCAACGTCCTGACTTTC. Amino acids: CASSQVAGAANVLTF.

The chain combines TRBV7-6 with TRBJ2-7, with a possible D match to TRBD1 (6 bases). The germline V gene has CDR1 SGHVS and CDR2 FNYEAQ. The CDR3 length is 14 residues. The V end was cut by 5 bases, the J end by 0 bases, with 11 bases between. CDR3 protein: CASSNRDTSYEQYF. The CDR3 DNA reads TGTGCCAGCAGCAACCGGGACACCTCCTACGAGCAGTACTTC.

This chain connects TRBV25-1 to TRBJ2-1; TRBD2 might be the D (5 bases). V was cut by 3 bases and J by 2 bases, with 17 bases left in between. The CDR3 covers 17 residues. From germline, CDR1 is MGHDK and CDR2 SYGVNS. In DNA form, the CDR3 reads TGTGCCAGCAGTGACCCCGTGGCGGGTAAAACCTACAATGAGCAGTTCTTC. Residues: CASSDPVAGKTYNEQFF.

This sequence joins TRBV24-1 and TRBJ2-5, with no clear D. The CDR3 extends over 11 amino acids. Per germline, CDR1 KGHDR and CDR2 SFDVKD. V was shortened by 5 bases and J by 5 bases, with 5 bases between the two germline ends. The CDR3 nucleotides read TGTGCCACCAGTGCCCCGGAGACCCAGTACTTC. This codes for CATSAPETQYF.